The following is a T cell receptor beta chain sequence with its context. Its specificity is unknown. These data come from a study of T cell responses to AZD1222 COVID-19 vaccine. Points from the study as a whole: Clonal diversity may have been underestimated in mostly white British donors.

Data came from immunoSEQ multiplex PCR; TCRdb stores just in-frame clones and leaves some out. Among more than 60,000 clones, 87% were seen once, and the ten largest hold less than 20%. This CDR3 is 13 amino acids long. The V and J ends lost 2 bases and 11 bases respectively, with 12 bases between them. CDR1 is SEHNR and CDR2 is FQNEAQ in the germline V gene (reference sequence). This chain joins TRBV7-9 and TRBJ1-4; D is ambiguous. This clonotype was obtained from an adult who received the AZD1222 COVID-19 vaccine. The source material was peripheral blood, sampled 28 days after the second AZD1222 dose. The CDR3 region is CASSLRDMGKLFF. CDR3 sequence (DNA): TGTGCCAGCAGCTTAAGGGATATGGGGAAACTGTTTTTT.